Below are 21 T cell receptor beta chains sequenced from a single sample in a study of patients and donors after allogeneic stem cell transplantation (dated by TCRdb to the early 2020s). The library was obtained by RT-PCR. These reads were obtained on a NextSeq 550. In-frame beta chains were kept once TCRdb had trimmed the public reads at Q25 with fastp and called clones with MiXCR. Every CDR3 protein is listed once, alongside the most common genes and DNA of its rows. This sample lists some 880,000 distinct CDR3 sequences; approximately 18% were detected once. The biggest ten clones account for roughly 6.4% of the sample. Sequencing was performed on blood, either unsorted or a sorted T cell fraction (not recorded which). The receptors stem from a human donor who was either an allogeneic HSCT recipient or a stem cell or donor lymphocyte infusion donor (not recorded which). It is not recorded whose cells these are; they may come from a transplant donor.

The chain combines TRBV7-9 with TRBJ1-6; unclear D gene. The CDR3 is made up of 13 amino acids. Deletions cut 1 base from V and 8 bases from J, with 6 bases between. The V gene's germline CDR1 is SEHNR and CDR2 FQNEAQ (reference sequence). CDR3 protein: CASSLVTHSPLHF. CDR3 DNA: TGTGCCAGCAGCTTAGTAACTCATTCACCCCTCCACTTT.

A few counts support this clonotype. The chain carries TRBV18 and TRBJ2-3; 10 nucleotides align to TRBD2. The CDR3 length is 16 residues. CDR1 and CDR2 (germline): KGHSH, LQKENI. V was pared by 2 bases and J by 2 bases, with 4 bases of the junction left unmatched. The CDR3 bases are TGTGCCAGCTCACCAAATGGACTAGCGGACACAGATACGCAGTATTTT. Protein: CASSPNGLADTDTQYF. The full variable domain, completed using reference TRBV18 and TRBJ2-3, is NAGVMQNPRHLVRRRGQEARLRCSPMKGHSHVYWYRQLPEEGLKFMVYLQKENIIDESGMPKERFSAEFPKEGPSILRIQQVVRGDSAAYFCASSPNGLADTDTQYFGPGTRLTVL.

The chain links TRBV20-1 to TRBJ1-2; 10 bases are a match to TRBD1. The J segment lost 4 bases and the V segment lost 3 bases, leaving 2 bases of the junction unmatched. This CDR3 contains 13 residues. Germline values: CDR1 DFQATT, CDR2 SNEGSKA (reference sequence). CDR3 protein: CSARGQGFYGYTF. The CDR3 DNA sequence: TGCAGTGCTAGGGGACAGGGGTTCTATGGCTACACCTTC.

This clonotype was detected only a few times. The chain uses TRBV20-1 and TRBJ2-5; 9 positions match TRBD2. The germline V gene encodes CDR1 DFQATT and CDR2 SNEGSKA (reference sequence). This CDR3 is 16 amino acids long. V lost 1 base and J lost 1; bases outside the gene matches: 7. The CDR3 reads CSARGFMGLAQETQYF. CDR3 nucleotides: TGCAGTGCTAGAGGATTTATGGGACTAGCCCAAGAGACCCAGTACTTC.

The CDR3 DNA follows: TGTGCCAGCAGTCCCGGGACAGGGTACGGGAAAGAGCAGTTCTTC. It yields the protein CASSPGTGYGKEQFF. This chain joins TRBV12-3 or TRBV12-4 and TRBJ2-1; 9 nucleotides match TRBD1. This CDR3 comprises 15 residues. With V trimmed by 5 bases and J by 10 bases, 12 bases remained unmatched.

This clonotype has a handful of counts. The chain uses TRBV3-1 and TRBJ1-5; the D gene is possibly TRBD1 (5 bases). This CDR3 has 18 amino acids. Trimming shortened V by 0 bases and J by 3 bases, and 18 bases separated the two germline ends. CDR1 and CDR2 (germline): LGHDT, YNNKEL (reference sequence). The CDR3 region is CASSQEGRGHGLNQPQHF. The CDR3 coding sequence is TGTGCCAGCAGCCAAGAAGGTAGGGGCCACGGCCTCAATCAGCCCCAGCATTTT.

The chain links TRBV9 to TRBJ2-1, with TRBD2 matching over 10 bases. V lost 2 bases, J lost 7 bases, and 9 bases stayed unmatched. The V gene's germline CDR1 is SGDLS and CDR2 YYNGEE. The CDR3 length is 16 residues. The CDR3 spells CASSVPSSGSRNEQFF. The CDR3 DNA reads TGTGCCAGCAGCGTCCCCTCTAGCGGGAGTAGGAATGAGCAGTTCTTC. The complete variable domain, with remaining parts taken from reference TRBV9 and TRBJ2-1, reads DSGVTQTPKHLITATGQRVTLRCSPRSGDLSVYWYQQSLDQGLQFLIQYYNGEERAKGNILERFSAQQFPDLHSELNLSSLELGDSALYFCASSVPSSGSRNEQFFGPGTRLTVL.

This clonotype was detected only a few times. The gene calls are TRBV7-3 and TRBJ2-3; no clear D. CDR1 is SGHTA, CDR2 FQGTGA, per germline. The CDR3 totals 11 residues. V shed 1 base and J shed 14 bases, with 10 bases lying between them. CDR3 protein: CASSLRRALYF. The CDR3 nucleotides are TGTGCCAGCAGCTTAAGACGAGCCTTGTATTTT.

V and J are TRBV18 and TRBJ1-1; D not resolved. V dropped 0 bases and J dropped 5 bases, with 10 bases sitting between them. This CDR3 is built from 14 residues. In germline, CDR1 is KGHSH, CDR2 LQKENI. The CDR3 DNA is TGTGCCAGCTCACCACCGTCCCTACGGACTGAAGCTTTCTTT. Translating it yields CASSPPSLRTEAFF.

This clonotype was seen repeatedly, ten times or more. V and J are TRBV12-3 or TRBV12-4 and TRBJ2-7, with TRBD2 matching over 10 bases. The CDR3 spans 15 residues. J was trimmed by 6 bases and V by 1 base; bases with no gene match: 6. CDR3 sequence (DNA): TGTGCCAGCAGTTTAGTCGGGCTAGCGGGAGTCGAGCAGTACTTC. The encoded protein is CASSLVGLAGVEQYF.

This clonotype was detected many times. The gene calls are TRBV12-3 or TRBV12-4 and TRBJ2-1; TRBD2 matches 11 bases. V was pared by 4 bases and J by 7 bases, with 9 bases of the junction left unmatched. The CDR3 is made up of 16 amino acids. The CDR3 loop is CASSSLAGDDTNEQFF. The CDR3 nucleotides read TGTGCCAGCAGTTCACTAGCGGGAGACGACACAAATGAGCAGTTCTTC.

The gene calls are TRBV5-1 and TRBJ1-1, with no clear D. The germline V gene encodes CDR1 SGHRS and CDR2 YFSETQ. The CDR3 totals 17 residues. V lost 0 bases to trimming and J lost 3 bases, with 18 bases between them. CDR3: CASSLAFWADTYTEAFF. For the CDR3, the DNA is TGCGCCAGCAGCTTGGCATTTTGGGCAGACACCTACACTGAAGCTTTCTTT.

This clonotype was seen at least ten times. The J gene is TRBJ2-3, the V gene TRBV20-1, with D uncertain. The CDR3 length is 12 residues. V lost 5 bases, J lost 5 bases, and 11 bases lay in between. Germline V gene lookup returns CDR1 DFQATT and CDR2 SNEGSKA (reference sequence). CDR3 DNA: TGCAGTGCTCGCAGGCCAGAAGATACGCAGTATTTT. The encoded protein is CSARRPEDTQYF.

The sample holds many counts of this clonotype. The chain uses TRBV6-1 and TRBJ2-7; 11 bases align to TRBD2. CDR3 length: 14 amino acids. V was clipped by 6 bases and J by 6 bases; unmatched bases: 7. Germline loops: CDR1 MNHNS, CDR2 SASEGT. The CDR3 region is CASSLAGGPGEQYF. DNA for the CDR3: TGTGCCAGCAGCTTAGCGGGGGGGCCGGGCGAGCAGTACTTC.

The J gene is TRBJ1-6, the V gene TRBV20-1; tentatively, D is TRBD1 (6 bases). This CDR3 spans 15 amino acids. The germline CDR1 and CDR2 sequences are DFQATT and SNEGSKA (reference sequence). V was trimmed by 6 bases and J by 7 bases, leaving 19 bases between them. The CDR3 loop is CSAEVGNRVNSPLHF. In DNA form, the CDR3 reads TGCAGTGCCGAAGTAGGGAACAGGGTAAATTCACCCCTCCACTTT.

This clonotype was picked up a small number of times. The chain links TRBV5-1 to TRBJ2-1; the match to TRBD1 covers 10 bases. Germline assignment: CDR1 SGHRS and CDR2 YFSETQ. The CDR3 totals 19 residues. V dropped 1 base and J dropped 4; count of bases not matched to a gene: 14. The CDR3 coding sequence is TGCGCCAGCAGCTTGCACGGGACAGGGGTTTGGGCCCAGTACAATGAGCAGTTCTTC. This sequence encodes CASSLHGTGVWAQYNEQFF.

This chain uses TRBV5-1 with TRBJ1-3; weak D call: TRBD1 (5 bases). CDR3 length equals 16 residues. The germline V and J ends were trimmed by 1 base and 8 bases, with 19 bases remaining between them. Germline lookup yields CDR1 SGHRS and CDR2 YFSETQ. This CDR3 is CASSLKTGLPRDTIYF. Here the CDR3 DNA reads TGCGCCAGCAGCTTGAAGACGGGACTACCTCGAGACACCATATATTTT.

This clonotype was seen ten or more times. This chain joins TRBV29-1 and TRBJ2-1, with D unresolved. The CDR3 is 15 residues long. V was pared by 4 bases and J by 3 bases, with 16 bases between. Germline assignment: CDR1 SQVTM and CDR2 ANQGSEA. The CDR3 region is CSVGPRDTYYNEQFF. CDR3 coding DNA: TGCAGCGTTGGCCCTAGGGATACTTACTACAATGAGCAGTTCTTC.

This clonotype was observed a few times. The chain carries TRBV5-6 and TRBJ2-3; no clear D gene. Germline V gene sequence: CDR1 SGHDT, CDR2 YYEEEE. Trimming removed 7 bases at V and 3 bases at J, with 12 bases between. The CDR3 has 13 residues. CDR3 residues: CASLLGSTDTQYF. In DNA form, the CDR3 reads TGTGCCAGCCTTCTGGGTTCTACAGATACGCAGTATTTT. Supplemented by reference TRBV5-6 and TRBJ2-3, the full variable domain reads DAGVTQSPTHLIKTRGQQVTLRCSPKSGHDTVSWYQQALGQGPQFIFQYYEEEERQRGNFPDRFSGHQFPNYSSELNVNALLLGDSALYLCASLLGSTDTQYFGPGTRLTVL.

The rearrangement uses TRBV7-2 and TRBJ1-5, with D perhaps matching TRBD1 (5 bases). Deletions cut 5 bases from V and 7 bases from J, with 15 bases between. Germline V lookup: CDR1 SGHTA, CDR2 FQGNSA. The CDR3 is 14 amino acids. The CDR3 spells CASSPTGRGQPQHF. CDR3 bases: TGTGCCAGCAGCCCTACAGGCAGAGGGCAGCCCCAGCATTTT.

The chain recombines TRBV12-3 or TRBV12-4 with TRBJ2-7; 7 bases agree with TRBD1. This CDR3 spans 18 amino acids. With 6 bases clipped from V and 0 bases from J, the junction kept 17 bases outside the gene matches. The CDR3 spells CASRGVGGLGTASYEQYF. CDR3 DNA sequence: TGTGCCAGCAGGGGGGTTGGGGGTTTAGGGACAGCCTCCTACGAGCAGTACTTC.